This T cell receptor beta chain was recovered during a study of blood T cell repertoires in COVID-19. Background on the study: The cDNA or gDNA used as material had been derived from T cells, B-cell-depleted T cells, or PBMCs.

This clone appeared a single time. Germline assignment: CDR1 SGHTA and CDR2 FQGNSA. The V end lost 2 bases, the J end lost 7 bases, and 15 bases lay between the germline ends. The CDR3 is made up of 15 amino acids. Sequenced by immunoSEQ multiplex PCR; TCRdb stores in-frame clones only, minus some. The profile shows some 170,000 clones, about 90% of them singletons. The sequenced sample consisted of PBMCs or T cells enriched from blood (not recorded which). The receptor was derived from a human donor with acute COVID-19. The donor label of this sample is uncertain. The chain has TRBV7-2 and TRBJ1-3; a possible D gene is TRBD1 (5 bases). CDR3 sequence reads: CASSLSGGKGNTIYF. As DNA, the CDR3 is TGTGCCAGCAGCTTATCGGGGGGAAAGGGGAACACCATATATTTT.